The 8 T cell receptor beta chains below come from one sample, sequenced in a study of beta chain features in type 1 diabetes. Broader study findings: Significant though moderate, a shortening of TCRB CDR3s appeared in all four CD4+ subsets of Type 1 diabetes patients.

The investigators reverse transcribed all of the isolated RNA, so they sequenced expressed TCRB transcripts. Only in-frame clones appear in the TCRdb table, and some are missing; sequencing was by immunoSEQ multiplex PCR. Of 300,000 to 400,000 clones in the sample, 9.5% to 10% were seen once. Their antigens are not known. The specimen was central memory CD4+ T cells from blood. All receptors come from a man aged 25 to 45 with type 1 diabetes.

This rearrangement joins TRBV5-5 to TRBJ2-3; D gene uncertain. V dropped 0 bases and J dropped 2 bases, with 7 bases sitting between them. This CDR3 contains 14 residues. Germline V gives CDR1 SGHKS, CDR2 YYEKEE (reference sequence). Here the CDR3 DNA reads TGTGCCAGCAGCTTGGATATAGCCACAGATACGCAGTATTTT. Translating gives CASSLDIATDTQYF.

This rearrangement joins TRBV6-1 to TRBJ1-1; 9 nucleotides line up with TRBD1. CDR1 and CDR2 from the germline V gene are MNHNS and SASEGT. CDR3 size: 13 residues. V lost 6 bases to trimming and J lost 10 bases; unmatched junction nucleotides: 9. The CDR3 DNA sequence: TGTGCCAGCAGACCCGAGAGACAGGGGGTAGCTTTCTTT. This gives the protein CASRPERQGVAFF.

Only a few counts were recorded for this clone. This chain's CDR3 is CAINEALIYEQYF. The DNA for the CDR3 is TGTGCCATCAACGAGGCCCTGATTTACGAGCAGTACTTC. The V call is TRBV6-5, the J call TRBJ2-7, with D unresolved. Between the trimmed V and J ends, which lost 10 bases and 4 bases, there was a span of 17 bases. The CDR3 is 13 amino acids. From germline, CDR1 is MNHEY and CDR2 SVGAGI.

The genes are TRBV27 and TRBJ2-7; 7 bases are shared with TRBD2. CDR1 and CDR2 from the germline V gene are MNHEY and SMNVEV (reference sequence). This CDR3 has 13 amino acids. With V trimmed by 6 bases and J by 5 bases, 7 bases remained unmatched. The CDR3 DNA sequence: TGTGCCAGCAGAGTGGCGGGAGCCCACGAGCAGTACTTC. Encoded protein: CASRVAGAHEQYF.

This clone was seen a few times. V usage is TRBV11-3 and J usage is TRBJ2-5; D is perhaps TRBD1 (6 bases). Trimming stripped 6 bases from V and 4 bases from J, with 12 bases between. CDR3 size: 13 residues. Germline-derived CDR1 and CDR2 are SGHNT and YENEEA. CDR3: CASSRQVTETQYF. The CDR3 DNA follows: TGTGCCAGCAGTAGACAGGTCACAGAGACCCAGTACTTC.

At least ten counts were recorded for this clone. Other DNA sequences in the same sample also yield this CDR3. The V gene is TRBV27, the J gene TRBJ2-7, with TRBD1 matching 10 bases. The CDR3 covers 15 residues. V shed 5 bases, J shed 4 bases, and the junction held 8 bases outside the gene matches. Germline CDR1 reads MNHEY; CDR2 reads SMNVEV (reference sequence). This chain's CDR3 is CASSLRQGAGYEQYF. For the CDR3, the DNA is TGTGCCAGCAGTCTTCGACAGGGGGCAGGGTACGAGCAGTACTTC.

V and J are TRBV29-1 and TRBJ1-2; D call uncertain. This CDR3 spans 14 amino acids. The germline V gene has CDR1 SQVTM and CDR2 ANQGSEA. Trimming pared 3 bases from V and 6 bases from J, leaving 17 bases between. In DNA, the CDR3 is TGCAGCGTTGATGAGGACGGGTTAAGGGATGGCTACACCTTC. This codes for CSVDEDGLRDGYTF.

V is TRBV11-3 and J is TRBJ2-3; D not resolved. CDR1 and CDR2 (germline): SGHNT, YENEEA. The germline V and J ends were trimmed by 1 base and 6 bases, with 5 bases remaining between them. The CDR3 length is 12 residues. CDR3 in amino acids: CASSLAGDTQYF. The CDR3 region has the DNA TGTGCCAGCAGCTTAGCCGGGGATACGCAGTATTTT.